The 11 T cell receptor beta chains reported below all come from one sample, sequenced in a study of T cell changes during pregnancy in multiple sclerosis. Sequencing used immunoSEQ multiplex PCR; TCRdb keeps in-frame clones, though not all of them. This table has around 99,000 clones, roughly 92% appearing once. Sequenced here: peripheral blood, sampled in the third trimester of pregnancy. These receptors originate from a female donor in good health, enrolled as a control in a pregnancy study.

V and J are TRBV6-5 and TRBJ1-1; 10 bases agree with TRBD1. Per the germline V gene, CDR1 is MNHEY and CDR2 is SVGAGI. This CDR3 region has 13 residues. With 9 bases clipped from V and 8 bases from J, the junction kept 9 bases outside the gene matches. CDR3 loop: CASSTGGSREAFF. The CDR3 region has the DNA TGTGCCAGTTCGACAGGGGGCAGTAGGGAAGCTTTCTTT.

V usage is TRBV7-3 and J usage is TRBJ2-1, with D possibly matching TRBD2 (5 bases). V lost 0 bases and J 4 bases, leaving 10 bases between the germline ends. Germline V lookup: CDR1 SGHTA, CDR2 FQGTGA. The CDR3 is 15 amino acids. CDR3 in amino acids: CASSLTISGYNEQFF. The CDR3 DNA follows: TGTGCCAGCAGCTTAACAATCTCGGGGTACAATGAGCAGTTCTTC.

The chain combines TRBV7-3 with TRBJ2-1; tentatively, D is TRBD1 (6 bases). This CDR3 comprises 13 residues. V was pared by 2 bases and J by 5 bases, with 7 bases between. Per the germline V gene, CDR1 is SGHTA and CDR2 is FQGTGA. The chain's CDR3 is CASSLGQHNEQFF. CDR3 bases: TGTGCCAGCAGCTTAGGACAGCACAATGAGCAGTTCTTC.

The chain uses TRBV19 and TRBJ2-1, with D maybe TRBD2 (7 bases). The CDR3 totals 16 residues. Deletions cut 5 bases from V and 5 bases from J, with 19 bases between. CDR1 is LNHDA and CDR2 is SQIVND in the germline V gene (reference sequence). CDR3 residues: CASSGGGGAPNNEQFF. CDR3 nucleotide sequence: TGTGCCAGTAGTGGTGGGGGGGGCGCCCCTAACAATGAGCAGTTCTTC.

The J gene is TRBJ2-5, the V gene TRBV7-2; D is possibly TRBD1 (6 bases). The CDR3 is 15 residues long. Germline CDR1 SGHTA, CDR2 FQGNSA. V was trimmed by 3 bases and J by 2 bases, leaving 13 bases between them. The CDR3 region is CASSLNYGQQETQYF. Written as DNA, the CDR3 is TGTGCCAGCAGCTTGAATTATGGACAGCAAGAGACCCAGTACTTC.

The chain has TRBV7-3 and TRBJ2-3; TRBD2 matches at 12 bases. Germline CDR1 is SGHTA and CDR2 is FQGTGA. The J segment lost 5 bases and the V segment lost 4 bases, leaving 4 bases of the junction unmatched. The CDR3 is 15 amino acids. In DNA, the CDR3 is TGTGCCAGCAGCTCTCTAGCGGGGGGGCAAGATACGCAGTATTTT. Protein sequence: CASSSLAGGQDTQYF.

The chain recombines TRBV19 with TRBJ2-5; D is perhaps TRBD2 (5 bases). CDR1 is LNHDA and CDR2 is SQIVND in the germline V gene (reference sequence). The CDR3 is 15 residues long. Trimming cost V 0 bases and J 4 bases, with 12 bases left between them. The CDR3 spells CASSIDLEGRETQYF. The DNA for the CDR3 is TGTGCCAGTAGTATAGATCTCGAGGGTCGAGAGACCCAGTACTTC. The full variable domain, with the rest looked up from reference TRBV19 and TRBJ2-5, is DGGITQSPKYLFRKEGQNVTLSCEQNLNHDAMYWYRQDPGQGLRLIYYSQIVNDFQKGDIAEGYSVSREKKESFPLTVTSAQKNPTAFYLCASSIDLEGRETQYFGPGTRLLVL.

This clone was seen once. This rearrangement joins TRBV5-1 to TRBJ2-7; 9 positions match TRBD1. V trimming: 4 bases; J trimming: 3 bases; junction bases outside the gene matches: 8. CDR1 SGHRS and CDR2 YFSETQ come from the germline V gene. This CDR3 comprises 15 residues. The CDR3 DNA is TGCGCCAGCAGCGGCAAGGACAGGGGATACTACGAGCAGTACTTC. It is translated as CASSGKDRGYYEQYF.

The chain combines TRBV19 with TRBJ2-4, with a weak D call TRBD2 (6 bases). Looked up from germline, CDR1 is LNHDA and CDR2 is SQIVND (reference sequence). Trimming removed 5 bases from V and 7 bases from J, with 18 bases in between. The CDR3 runs to 15 residues. CDR3 bases: TGTGCCAGTAGTTCTGCGGTGACGGGGAGGAACATTCAGTACTTC. It specifies CASSSAVTGRNIQYF.

The V call is TRBV30, the J call TRBJ1-1; D unclear. The CDR3 totals 13 residues. With 4 bases removed from V and 3 bases from J, the gap between germline ends came to 12 bases. The germline V gene encodes CDR1 GTSNPN and CDR2 SVGIG (reference sequence). CDR3: CAWMRAEYTEAFF. CDR3 sequence (DNA): TGTGCCTGGATGCGGGCCGAATACACTGAAGCTTTCTTT.

V usage is TRBV7-6 and J usage is TRBJ2-7; D call uncertain. The CDR3 runs to 13 residues. V shed 6 bases and J shed 2 bases, with 11 bases lying between them. Germline CDR1 is SGHVS and CDR2 is FNYEAQ. The CDR3 is CASSQTSTYEQYF. CDR3 DNA sequence: TGTGCCAGCAGTCAAACCTCTACCTACGAGCAGTACTTC.